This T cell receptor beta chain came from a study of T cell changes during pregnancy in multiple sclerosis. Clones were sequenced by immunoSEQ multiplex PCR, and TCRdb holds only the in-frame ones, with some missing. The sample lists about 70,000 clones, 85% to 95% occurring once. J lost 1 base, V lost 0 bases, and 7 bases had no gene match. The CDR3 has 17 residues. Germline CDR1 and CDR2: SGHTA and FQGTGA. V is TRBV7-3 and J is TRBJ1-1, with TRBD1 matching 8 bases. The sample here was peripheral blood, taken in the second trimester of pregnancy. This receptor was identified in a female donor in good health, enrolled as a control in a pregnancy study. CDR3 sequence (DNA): TGTGCCAGCAGCTTAACTAGACTGGGACAGGCGAACACTGAAGCTTTCTTT. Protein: CASSLTRLGQANTEAFF.